The following is a T cell receptor beta chain sequence with its context. The sample comes from a study of response to subunit inactivated influenza vaccine. MiXCR, applied by TCRdb to the RT-PCR reads, yields one record per CDR3 protein. Of more than 400,000 distinct CDR3 sequences listed, approximately 11% are singletons. The sample in question was PBMCs from blood, obtained 35 to 45 days after vaccination. This sequence was found in a man aged 45 to 65 who received an inactivated influenza vaccine.

The CDR3 loop is CASSYSGGLYEQYF. The CDR3 DNA follows: TGTGCCAGCAGTTACTCGGGGGGACTCTACGAGCAGTACTTC. The V and J genes are TRBV6-2 or TRBV6-3 and TRBJ2-7; perhaps TRBD2 as D (6 bases). The CDR3 extends over 14 amino acids. The V end was cut by 0 bases, the J end by 3 bases, with 9 bases between. The germline gives CDR1 MNHEY, CDR2 SVGEGT.